The present T cell receptor (beta chain) was sequenced within a study of OX40 agonist ivuxolimab in advanced cancers. The CDR3 has 15 residues. Germline V CDR1 and CDR2: SNHLY, FYNNEI. V lost 5 bases to trimming and J lost 8 bases, with 16 bases between them. TCRdb's table, derived via immunoSEQ multiplex PCR, lists solely in-frame clones and lacks some. Among 73,000 or so clones listed, roughly 85% were seen once. The receptor's source is an adult with an advanced solid tumor such as melanoma, head and neck, liver or kidney cancer. V and J are TRBV2 and TRBJ1-6; TRBD1 might be the D (6 bases). Here the sequenced sample was CD4+ or CD8+ T cells sorted from blood, taken in a trial of the OX40 agonist ivuxolimab. CDR3 sequence: CASSIGQQTYSPLHF. CDR3 bases: TGTGCCAGCAGTATAGGACAGCAGACGTATTCACCCCTCCACTTT. Full variable domain (remainder filled in from reference TRBV2 and TRBJ1-6): EPEVTQTPSHQVTQMGQEVILRCVPISNHLYFYWYRQILGQKVEFLVSFYNNEISEKSEIFDDQFSVERPDGSNFTLKIRSTKLEDSAMYFCASSIGQQTYSPLHFGNGTRLTVT.